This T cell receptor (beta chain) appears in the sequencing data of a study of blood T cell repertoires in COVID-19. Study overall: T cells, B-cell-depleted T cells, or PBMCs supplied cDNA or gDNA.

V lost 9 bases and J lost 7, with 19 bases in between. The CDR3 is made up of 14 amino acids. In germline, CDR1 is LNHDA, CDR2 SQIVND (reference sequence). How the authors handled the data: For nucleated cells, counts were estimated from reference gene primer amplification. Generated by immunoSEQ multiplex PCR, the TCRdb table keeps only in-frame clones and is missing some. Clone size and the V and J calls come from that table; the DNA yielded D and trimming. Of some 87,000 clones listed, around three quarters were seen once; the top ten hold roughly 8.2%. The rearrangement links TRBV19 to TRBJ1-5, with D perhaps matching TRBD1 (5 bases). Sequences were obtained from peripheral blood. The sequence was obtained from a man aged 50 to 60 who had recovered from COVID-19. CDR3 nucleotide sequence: TGTGCCAGCAGTGGGGGGAGCCCCGAACAGCCCCAGCATTTT. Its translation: CASSGGSPEQPQHF.